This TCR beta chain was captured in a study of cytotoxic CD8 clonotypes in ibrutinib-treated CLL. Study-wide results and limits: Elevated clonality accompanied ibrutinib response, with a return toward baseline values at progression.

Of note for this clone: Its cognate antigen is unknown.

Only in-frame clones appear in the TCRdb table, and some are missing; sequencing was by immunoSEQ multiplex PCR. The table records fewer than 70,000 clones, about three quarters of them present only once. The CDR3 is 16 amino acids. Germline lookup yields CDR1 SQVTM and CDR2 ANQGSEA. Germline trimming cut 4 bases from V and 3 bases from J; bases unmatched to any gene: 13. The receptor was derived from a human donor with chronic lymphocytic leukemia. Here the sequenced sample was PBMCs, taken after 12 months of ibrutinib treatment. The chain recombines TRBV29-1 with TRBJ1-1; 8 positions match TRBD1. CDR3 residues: CSVVQGAGYLDTEAFF. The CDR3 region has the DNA TGCAGCGTTGTCCAGGGGGCGGGTTATTTGGACACTGAAGCTTTCTTT. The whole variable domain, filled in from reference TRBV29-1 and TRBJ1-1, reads SAVISQKPSRDICQRGTSLTIQCQVDSQVTMMFWYRQQPGQSLTLIATANQGSEATYESGFVIDKFPISRPNLTFSTLTVSNMSPEDSSIYLCSVVQGAGYLDTEAFFGQGTRLTVV.